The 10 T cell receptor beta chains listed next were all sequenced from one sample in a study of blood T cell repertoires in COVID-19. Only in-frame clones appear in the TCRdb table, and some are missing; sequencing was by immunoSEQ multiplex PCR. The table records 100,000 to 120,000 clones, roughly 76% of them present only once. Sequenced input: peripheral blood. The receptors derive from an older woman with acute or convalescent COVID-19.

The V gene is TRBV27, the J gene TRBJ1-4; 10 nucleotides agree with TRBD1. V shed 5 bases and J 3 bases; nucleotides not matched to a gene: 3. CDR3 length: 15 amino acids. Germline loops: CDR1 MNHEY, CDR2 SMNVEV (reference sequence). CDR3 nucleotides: TGTGCCAGCAGTACGGGGACAGGGGCTAATGAAAAACTGTTTTTT. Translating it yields CASSTGTGANEKLFF.

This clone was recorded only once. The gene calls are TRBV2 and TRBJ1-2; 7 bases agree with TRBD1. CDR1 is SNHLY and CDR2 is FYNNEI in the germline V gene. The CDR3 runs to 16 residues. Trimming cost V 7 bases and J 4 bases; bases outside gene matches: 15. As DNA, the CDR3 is TGTGCCAGCACCGAAACCCTTACAGGGGCCCTCTATGGCTACACCTTC. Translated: CASTETLTGALYGYTF.

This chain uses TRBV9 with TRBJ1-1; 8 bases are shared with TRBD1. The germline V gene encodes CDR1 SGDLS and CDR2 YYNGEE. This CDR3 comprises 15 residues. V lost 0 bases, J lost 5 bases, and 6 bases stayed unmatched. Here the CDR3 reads CASSVDGQGRTEAFF. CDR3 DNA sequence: TGTGCCAGCAGCGTAGACGGACAGGGAAGAACTGAAGCTTTCTTT.

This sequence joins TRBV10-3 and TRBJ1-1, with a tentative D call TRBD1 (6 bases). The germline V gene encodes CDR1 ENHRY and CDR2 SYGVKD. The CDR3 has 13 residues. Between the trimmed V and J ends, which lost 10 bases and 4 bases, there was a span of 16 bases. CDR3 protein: CATTQGETTEAFF. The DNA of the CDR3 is TGTGCCACCACACAGGGAGAGACCACTGAAGCTTTCTTT.

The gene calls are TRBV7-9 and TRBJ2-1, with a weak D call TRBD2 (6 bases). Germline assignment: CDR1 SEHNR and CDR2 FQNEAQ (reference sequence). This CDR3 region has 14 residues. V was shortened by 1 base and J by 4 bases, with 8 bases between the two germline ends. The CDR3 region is CASSLDGGYNEQFF. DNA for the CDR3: TGTGCCAGCAGCTTAGACGGGGGATACAATGAGCAGTTCTTC. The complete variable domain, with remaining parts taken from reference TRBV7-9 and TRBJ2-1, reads DTGVSQNPRHKITKRGQNVTFRCDPISEHNRLYWYRQTLGQGPEFLTYFQNEAQLEKSRLLSDRFSAERPKGSFSTLEIQRTEQGDSAMYLCASSLDGGYNEQFFGPGTRLTVL.

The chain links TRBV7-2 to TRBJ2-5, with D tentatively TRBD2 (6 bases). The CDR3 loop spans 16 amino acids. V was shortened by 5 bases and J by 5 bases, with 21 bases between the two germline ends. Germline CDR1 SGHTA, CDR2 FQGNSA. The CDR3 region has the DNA TGTGCCAGCAGCCCCGGCGTACTAGCAGGAGTGGAGACCCAGTACTTC. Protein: CASSPGVLAGVETQYF.

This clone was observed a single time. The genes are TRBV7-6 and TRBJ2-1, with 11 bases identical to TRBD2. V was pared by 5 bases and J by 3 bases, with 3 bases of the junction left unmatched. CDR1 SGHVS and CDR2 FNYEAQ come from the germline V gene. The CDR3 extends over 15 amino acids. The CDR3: CASSHGLAGYNEQFF. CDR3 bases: TGTGCCAGCAGCCACGGACTAGCGGGCTACAATGAGCAGTTCTTC. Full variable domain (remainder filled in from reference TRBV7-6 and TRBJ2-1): GAGVSQSPRYKVTKRGQDVALRCDPISGHVSLYWYRQALGQGPEFLTYFNYEAQQDKSGLPNDRFSAERPEGSISTLTIQRTEQRDSAMYRCASSHGLAGYNEQFFGPGTRLTVL.

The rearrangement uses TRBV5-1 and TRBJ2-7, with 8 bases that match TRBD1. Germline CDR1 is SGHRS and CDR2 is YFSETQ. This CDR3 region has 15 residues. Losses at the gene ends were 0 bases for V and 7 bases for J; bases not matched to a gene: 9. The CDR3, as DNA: TGCGCCAGCAGCTTGGGAGGGCAGGGGGCTAGGGAGCAGTACTTC. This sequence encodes CASSLGGQGAREQYF.

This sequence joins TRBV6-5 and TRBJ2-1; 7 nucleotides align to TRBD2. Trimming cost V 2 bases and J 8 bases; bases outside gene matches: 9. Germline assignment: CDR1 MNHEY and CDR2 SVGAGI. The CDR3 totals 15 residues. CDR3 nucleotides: TGTGCCAGCAGTTACCGGACTAGGGCCAGCGATGAGCAGTTCTTC. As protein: CASSYRTRASDEQFF.

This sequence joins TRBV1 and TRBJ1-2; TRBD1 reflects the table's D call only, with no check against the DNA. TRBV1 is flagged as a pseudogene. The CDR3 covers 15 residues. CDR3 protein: CTSSQVHTVIYGYTF. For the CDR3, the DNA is TGCACCAGCAGCCAAGTCCATACAGTGATCTATGGCTACACCTTC.